Below, 17 T cell receptor beta chains from the same sample are listed, as sequenced in a study of blood T cell repertoires in COVID-19. Assay: immunoSEQ multiplex PCR; the TCRdb copy retains only in-frame clones and omits some. The table has about 250,000 clones, about 79% seen once. The sequencing input was peripheral blood. Source of these receptors: a man at least 80 years old with acute or convalescent COVID-19.

The CDR3 DNA reads as TGCGCCAGCAGCTTGAGAGGGACAGGACTACAATCGACCTACGAGCAGTACTTC. It codes for CASSLRGTGLQSTYEQYF. The chain recombines TRBV5-1 with TRBJ2-7, with 8 bases matching TRBD1. Germline CDR1 SGHRS, CDR2 YFSETQ. This CDR3 comprises 18 residues. V shed 1 base and J 2 bases; nucleotides not matched to a gene: 14.

This chain joins TRBV19 and TRBJ2-2; 11 bases align to TRBD2. In germline, CDR1 is LNHDA, CDR2 SQIVND (reference sequence). This CDR3 region has 17 residues. V lost 3 bases to trimming and J lost 6 bases; unmatched junction nucleotides: 9. CDR3 amino acids: CASSIASGGTLAGELFF. CDR3 DNA: TGTGCCAGTAGTATCGCTAGCGGGGGGACACTAGCCGGGGAGCTGTTTTTT. Based on the CDR3 plus reference TRBV19 and TRBJ2-2, the full variable domain is DGGITQSPKYLFRKEGQNVTLSCEQNLNHDAMYWYRQDPGQGLRLIYYSQIVNDFQKGDIAEGYSVSREKKESFPLTVTSAQKNPTAFYLCASSIASGGTLAGELFFGEGSRLTVL.

The chain is built from TRBV3-1 (or the pseudogene TRBV3-2) and TRBJ2-1, with TRBD1 matching 11 bases. CDR1 is LGHDT and CDR2 is YNNKEL in the germline V gene (reference sequence). This CDR3 contains 17 residues. V trimming: 1 base; J trimming: 4 bases; junction bases outside the gene matches: 6. CDR3 sequence (DNA): TGTGCCAGCAGCCAAGCAGGGGGACAGGGGGTTTACAATGAGCAGTTCTTC. As protein: CASSQAGGQGVYNEQFF.

The rearrangement links TRBV7-2 to TRBJ1-3; possible D gene TRBD1, 5 bases. Germline CDR1 and CDR2: SGHTA and FQGNSA. The CDR3 runs to 16 residues. The V and J ends lost 5 bases and 0 bases respectively, with 14 bases between them. Here the CDR3 DNA reads TGTGCCAGCAGCCCATTTCGACAGAGCTCTGGAAACACCATATATTTT. Its translation is CASSPFRQSSGNTIYF.

The CDR3 region is CASSLKGGSGSINEQFF. The DNA for the CDR3 is TGTGCCAGCAGCTTAAAGGGCGGGAGCGGGAGTATCAATGAGCAGTTCTTC. This rearrangement joins TRBV7-9 to TRBJ2-1; 8 nucleotides match TRBD2. V dropped 2 bases and J dropped 6; count of bases not matched to a gene: 12. Germline assignment: CDR1 SEHNR and CDR2 FQNEAQ (reference sequence). The length of the CDR3 is 17 residues.

The gene calls are TRBV13 and TRBJ2-7; maybe TRBD2 (6 bases). Germline CDR1 reads PRHDT; CDR2 reads FYEKMQ (reference sequence). The ends were cut back, 3 bases at V and 1 base at J, with 10 bases in the middle. This CDR3 is built from 14 residues. In nucleotides, the CDR3 is TGTGCCAGCAGCTTGACTAGGTTGTCCTACGAGCAGTACTTC. This encodes CASSLTRLSYEQYF.

The chain carries TRBV19 and TRBJ2-2, with a weak D call TRBD2 (6 bases). Trimming shortened V by 6 bases and J by 2 bases, and 16 bases separated the two germline ends. Germline V lookup: CDR1 LNHDA, CDR2 SQIVND (reference sequence). The CDR3 is made up of 16 amino acids. The CDR3 DNA sequence: TGTGCCAGTAGGCCCTACACGGGGGTTAACACCGGGGAGCTGTTTTTT. It specifies CASRPYTGVNTGELFF.

The chain has TRBV11-2 and TRBJ2-7, with 11 bases matching TRBD2. The V gene end was trimmed by 6 bases and the J gene end by 2 bases; junction bases not matched to a gene: 12. Germline V gene lookup returns CDR1 SGHAT and CDR2 FQNNGV. This CDR3 region has 17 residues. This CDR3 is CASSPLAGGPRTYEQYF. Here the CDR3 DNA reads TGTGCCAGCAGTCCGCTAGCGGGAGGCCCGAGAACCTACGAGCAGTACTTC. Full variable domain (remainder filled in from reference TRBV11-2 and TRBJ2-7): EAGVAQSPRYKIIEKRQSVAFWCNPISGHATLYWYQQILGQGPKLLIQFQNNGVVDDSQLPKDRFSAERLKGVDSTLKIQPAKLEDSAVYLCASSPLAGGPRTYEQYFGPGTRLTVT.

The chain is built from TRBV30 and TRBJ2-1; D is unresolved. In germline, CDR1 is GTSNPN, CDR2 SVGIG (reference sequence). The V and J ends lost 3 bases and 0 bases respectively, with 6 bases between them. The CDR3 runs 13 residues. The CDR3 bases are TGTGCCTGGAGGGTGAGCTCCTACAATGAGCAGTTCTTC. Residues: CAWRVSSYNEQFF.

V is TRBV6-5 and J is TRBJ1-5; D gene unclear. Germline V lookup: CDR1 MNHEY, CDR2 SVGAGI. This CDR3 is 15 amino acids long. V shed 0 bases and J shed 1 base, with 7 bases lying between them. CDR3 in DNA: TGTGCCAGCAGTTACTCAGGAGGGAGCAATCAGCCCCAGCATTTT. Translated, it gives CASSYSGGSNQPQHF.

The V gene is TRBV2, the J gene TRBJ1-5, with TRBD1 as a possible D gene (6 bases). Germline V CDR1 and CDR2: SNHLY, FYNNEI. The V end lost 5 bases, the J end lost 3 bases, and 20 bases lay between the germline ends. The CDR3 runs 17 residues. CDR3 in amino acids: CASSRGTGINNNQPQHF. The CDR3 region has the DNA TGTGCCAGCAGTAGGGGGACGGGGATAAACAACAATCAGCCCCAGCATTTT.

This clone was counted between two and nine times. The V call is TRBV10-2, the J call TRBJ1-5, with 9 bases matching TRBD1. J was trimmed by 12 bases and V by 3 bases; bases with no gene match: 6. Germline V gives CDR1 WSHSY, CDR2 SAAADI. The CDR3 consists of 13 residues. CDR3 amino acids: CASSEPTGGLQHF. The CDR3 DNA reads as TGCGCCAGCAGTGAACCAACAGGGGGCCTCCAGCATTTT.

As concerns this clone: The junction does not match germline at one end; this may be a read error. The rearrangement uses TRBV20-1 and TRBJ1-2; tentative D call: TRBD1 (6 bases). Looked up from germline, CDR1 is DFQATT and CDR2 is SNEGSKA (reference sequence). The CDR3 covers 11 residues. CDR3 amino acids: CSAGTRPERPF. The CDR3 DNA follows: TGCAGTGCGGGGACAAGGCCCGAACGGCCCTTC.

The rearrangement uses TRBV28 and TRBJ2-2; the match to TRBD1 covers 10 bases. V shed 4 bases, J shed 5 bases, and the junction held 4 bases outside the gene matches. Germline assignment: CDR1 MDHEN and CDR2 SYDVKM. The CDR3 has 15 residues. The CDR3 DNA follows: TGTGCCAGCAGTTCTCCGGGACAGGGGACCGGGGAGCTGTTTTTT. This codes for CASSSPGQGTGELFF.

The J gene is TRBJ2-2, the V gene TRBV5-1; a weak D match, TRBD1 (5 bases). V was clipped by 3 bases and J by 2 bases, with 14 bases between them. The germline V gene encodes CDR1 SGHRS and CDR2 YFSETQ. The CDR3 covers 16 residues. CDR3: CASSWADRDNTGELFF. The DNA for the CDR3 is TGCGCCAGCAGCTGGGCTGACAGAGACAACACCGGGGAGCTGTTTTTT.

The chain couples TRBV24-1 to TRBJ1-6; D is unclear. This CDR3 has 15 amino acids. V was clipped by 5 bases and J by 7 bases, with 14 bases between them. CDR1 KGHDR and CDR2 SFDVKD come from the germline V gene. CDR3 region: CATSVGAEPNSPLHF. The CDR3, as DNA: TGTGCCACCAGTGTTGGCGCGGAGCCCAATTCACCCCTCCACTTT.

DNA of the CDR3: TGCGCCAGCAGCCACATGGGACTAGCGGAAGAGACCCAGTACTTC. Translation gives CASSHMGLAEETQYF. The chain recombines TRBV5-1 with TRBJ2-5; TRBD2 matches 11 bases. CDR3 length equals 15 residues. In germline, CDR1 is SGHRS, CDR2 YFSETQ. V shed 4 bases, J shed 3 bases, and the junction held 5 bases outside the gene matches.